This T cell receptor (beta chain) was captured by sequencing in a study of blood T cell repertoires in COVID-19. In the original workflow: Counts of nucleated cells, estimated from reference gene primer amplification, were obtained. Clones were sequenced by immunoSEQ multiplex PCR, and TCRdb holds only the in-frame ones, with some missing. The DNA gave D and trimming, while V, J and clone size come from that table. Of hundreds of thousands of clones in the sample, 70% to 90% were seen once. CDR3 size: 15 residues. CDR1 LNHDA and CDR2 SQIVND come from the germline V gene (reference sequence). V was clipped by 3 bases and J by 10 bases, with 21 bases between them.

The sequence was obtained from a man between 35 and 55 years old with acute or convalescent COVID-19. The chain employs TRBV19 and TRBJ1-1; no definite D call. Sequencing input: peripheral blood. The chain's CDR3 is CASSITSGGEPGAFF. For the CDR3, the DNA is TGTGCCAGTAGTATCACGTCGGGCGGGGAGCCAGGAGCTTTCTTT.